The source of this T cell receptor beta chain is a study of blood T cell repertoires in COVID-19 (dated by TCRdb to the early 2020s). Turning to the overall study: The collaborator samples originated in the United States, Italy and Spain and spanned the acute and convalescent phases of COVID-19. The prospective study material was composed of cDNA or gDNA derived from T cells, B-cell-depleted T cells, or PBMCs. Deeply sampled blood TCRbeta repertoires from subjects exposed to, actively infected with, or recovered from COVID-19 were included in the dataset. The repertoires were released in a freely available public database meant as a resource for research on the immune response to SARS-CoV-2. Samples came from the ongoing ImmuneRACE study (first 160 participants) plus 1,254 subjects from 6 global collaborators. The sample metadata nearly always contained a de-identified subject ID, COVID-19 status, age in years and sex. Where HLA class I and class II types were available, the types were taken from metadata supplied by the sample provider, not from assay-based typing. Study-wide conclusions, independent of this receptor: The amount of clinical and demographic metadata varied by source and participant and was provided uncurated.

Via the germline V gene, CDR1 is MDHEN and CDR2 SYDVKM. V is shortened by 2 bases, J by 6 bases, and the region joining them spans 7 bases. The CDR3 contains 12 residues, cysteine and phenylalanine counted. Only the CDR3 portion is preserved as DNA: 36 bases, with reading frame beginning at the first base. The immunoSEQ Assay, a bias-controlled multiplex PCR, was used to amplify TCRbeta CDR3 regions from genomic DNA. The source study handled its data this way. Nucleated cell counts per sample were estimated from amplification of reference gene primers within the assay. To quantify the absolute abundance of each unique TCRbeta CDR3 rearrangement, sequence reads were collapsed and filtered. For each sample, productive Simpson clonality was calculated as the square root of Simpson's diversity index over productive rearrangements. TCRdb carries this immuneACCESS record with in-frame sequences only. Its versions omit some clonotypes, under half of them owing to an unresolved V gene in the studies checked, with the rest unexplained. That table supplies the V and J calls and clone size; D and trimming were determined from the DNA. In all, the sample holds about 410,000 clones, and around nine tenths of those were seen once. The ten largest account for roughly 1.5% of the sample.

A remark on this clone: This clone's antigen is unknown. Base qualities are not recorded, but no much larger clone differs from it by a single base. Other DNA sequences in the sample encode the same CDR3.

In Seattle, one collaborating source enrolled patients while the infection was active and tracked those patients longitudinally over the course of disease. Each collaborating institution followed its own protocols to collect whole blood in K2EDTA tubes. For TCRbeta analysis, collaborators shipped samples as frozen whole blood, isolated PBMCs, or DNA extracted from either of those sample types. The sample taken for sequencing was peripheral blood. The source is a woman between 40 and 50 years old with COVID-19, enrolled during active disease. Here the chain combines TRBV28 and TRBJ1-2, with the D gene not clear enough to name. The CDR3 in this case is CASSLAGNGYTF. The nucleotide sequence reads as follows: TGTGCCAGCAGTTTAGCGGGGAATGGCTACACCTTC.